Detailed here is one T cell receptor beta chain. This entry comes from a study of control samples from healthy donors and cancer patients. The V end was cut by 0 bases, the J end by 6 bases, with 14 bases between. The CDR3 loop spans 15 amino acids. CDR1 MNHEY and CDR2 SVGEGT come from the germline V gene. Sequencing used immunoSEQ multiplex PCR; TCRdb keeps in-frame clones, though not all of them. The data hold roughly 130,000 clones, with roughly 92% observed a single time. This TCR came from a young man in good health. Sequenced: blood. The chain couples TRBV6-2 or TRBV6-3 to TRBJ1-2; possibly TRBD1 for D (6 bases). Written as DNA, the CDR3 is TGTGCCAGCAGTTACTCGTACGGGGGCGCGAATGGCTACACCTTC. Translated, it gives CASSYSYGGANGYTF.